This T cell receptor beta chain was captured by sequencing in a study of blood T cell repertoires in COVID-19. As for the study in general: Sample material is recorded as cDNA or gDNA derived from T cells, B-cell-depleted T cells, or PBMCs.

The ends lost 4 bases at V and 2 bases at J; junction bases unmatched: 8. CDR1 is SGHDT and CDR2 is YYEEEE in the germline V gene. The length of the CDR3 is 17 residues. Source study methods: For nucleated cells, counts were estimated from reference gene primer amplification. Repertoires were generated with immunoSEQ multiplex PCR, while TCRdb's copy carries only in-frame clones and drops some. From that table come the V and J calls and clone size; the DNA was used to work out D and trimming. The repertoire has 270,000 or so clones, approximately 86% of them found once; the top ten carry approximately 10%.

This TCR was recovered from a man aged 35-49 years with active or convalescent COVID-19. Sequencing was carried out using peripheral blood. V and J are TRBV5-6 and TRBJ2-2; 10 positions match TRBD2. CDR3 residues: CASSPRSSGGNTGELFF. The CDR3 nucleotides read TGTGCCAGCAGCCCTCGGTCTAGCGGGGGTAACACCGGGGAGCTGTTTTTT.